This T cell receptor beta chain was recorded in a study of spatial heterogeneity in lung cancer. Looking at the study overall: Sequencing consistently turned up more beta-chain sequences than alpha-chain sequences. Study results and limitations: Expanded tumor TCRs that were ubiquitous appeared in blood more at resection than follow-up.

Every cDNA TCR molecule received its own unique molecular identifier. TCRdb redid the calling of the 5' RACE reads with MiXCR, one entry per CDR3 protein. The data contain more than 85,000 distinct CDR3 sequences, roughly 9.5% of them singletons. Time point in this sample: sample taken at primary tumor resection. Whole RNA, isolated from tumor, nontumor lung or frozen PBMC, was sequenced without prior sorting. Untreated early-stage non-small cell lung cancer patients, roughly 72 in total, were the donors. Of note for this clonotype: Its antigen remains unknown.

Germline loops: CDR1 SGDLS, CDR2 YYNGEE. The CDR3 loop spans 17 amino acids. V lost 4 bases and J lost 0; bases outside the gene matches: 12. V is TRBV9 and J is TRBJ2-7, with 8 positions matching TRBD1. The material was PBMCs, obtained at surgery. This clonotype was sampled from a male donor with early-stage non-small cell lung cancer. The CDR3 is CASSTSRDRLSSYEQYF. CDR3 bases: TGTGCCAGCAGCACCAGCCGGGACAGGCTTTCCTCCTACGAGCAGTACTTC. The whole variable domain, filled in from reference TRBV9 and TRBJ2-7, reads DSGVTQTPKHLITATGQRVTLRCSPRSGDLSVYWYQQSLDQGLQFLIQYYNGEERAKGNILERFSAQQFPDLHSELNLSSLELGDSALYFCASSTSRDRLSSYEQYFGPGTRLTVT.